The subject of this entry is one TCR beta chain. Per the original methods: Estimates of nucleated cell counts were drawn from the amplification of reference gene primers. Sequenced by immunoSEQ multiplex PCR; TCRdb stores in-frame clones only, minus some. V and J calls and clone size are copied from that table; D and trimming were computed from the DNA. The table lists hundreds of thousands of clones, about 85% of them singletons. The data belong to a study of blood T cell repertoires in COVID-19. Looking at the study overall: PBMCs, B-cell-depleted T cells, or T cells provided the cDNA or gDNA that made up the material.

The V gene's germline CDR1 is LNHNV and CDR2 YYDKDF (reference sequence). CDR3 size: 15 residues. Trimming left V 0 bases short and J 5 bases short, with 10 bases between. The TCR originated in a man aged 35 to 55 with acute or convalescent COVID-19. Sequencing was carried out using peripheral blood. The chain carries TRBV15 and TRBJ1-4; D is undetermined. CDR3 sequence reads: CATSRDFRRNEKLFF. The CDR3 DNA sequence: TGTGCCACCAGCAGAGATTTCAGGCGAAATGAAAAACTGTTTTTT.